This entry concerns a single T cell receptor (beta chain). Its matching antigen is unknown. This specimen comes from a study of radiation and T cells in renal cell carcinoma. Study-level findings and limits: In blood, top tumor clones expanded by 2 weeks, shrinking by 4.

Sequencing used immunoSEQ multiplex PCR; TCRdb keeps in-frame clones, though not all of them. The sample includes 110,000 to 150,000 clones, around nine tenths of them seen just once. Time point here: baseline pretreatment blood. Documented treatment: 15 Gy SBRT to primary tumor, nephrectomy 4 weeks later. The length of the CDR3 is 13 residues. The germline CDR1 and CDR2 sequences are SEHNR and FQNEAQ (reference sequence). V dropped 1 base and J dropped 3 bases, with 7 bases sitting between them. The TCR comes from a woman aged 45 to 65 with renal cell carcinoma. Sequencing was performed on blood, taken from a patient whose treatment included radiotherapy and nephrectomy. The chain carries TRBV7-9 and TRBJ2-7; unclear D gene. The CDR3 DNA reads TGTGCCAGCAGCTTAGTAGGCGGCTACGAGCAGTACTTC. It specifies CASSLVGGYEQYF.